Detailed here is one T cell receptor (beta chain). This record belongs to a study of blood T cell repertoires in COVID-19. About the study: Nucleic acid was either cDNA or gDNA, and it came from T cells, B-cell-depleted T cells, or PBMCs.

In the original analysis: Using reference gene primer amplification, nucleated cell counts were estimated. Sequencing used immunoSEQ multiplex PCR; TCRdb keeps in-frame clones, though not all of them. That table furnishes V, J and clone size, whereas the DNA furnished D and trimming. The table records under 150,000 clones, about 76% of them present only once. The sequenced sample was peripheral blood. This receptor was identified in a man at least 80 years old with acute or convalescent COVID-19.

For the CDR3, the DNA is TGTGCCAGCAGCCAAGGTCCCTCTCGGGGTCCCCTCCACTTT. Translated, it gives CASSQGPSRGPLHF. The rearrangement joins TRBV3-1 (or the pseudogene TRBV3-2) to TRBJ1-6, with D uncertain. The CDR3 is made up of 14 amino acids. Per germline, CDR1 LGHDT and CDR2 YNNKEL (reference sequence). Trimming removed 1 base at V and 13 bases at J, with 14 bases between.